These 22 T cell receptor beta chains were all obtained from the same sample, sequenced in a study of shared clonotypes between healthy human individuals. Naive CD8 cells comprised CD45RO-negative, CCR7-positively selected cells, excluding terminally differentiated effector memory CD45RA+ cells. The repertoire was sequenced with immunoSEQ multiplex PCR; TCRdb's copy has only in-frame clones and lacks some. The data hold about 2.1 million clones, with 85% to 95% observed a single time. The source material was naive CD8+ T cells from PBMCs. The origin of the receptors is a young man in good health. Some clones in this sample may be carry-over from other donors' samples.

The rearrangement links TRBV30 to TRBJ2-7, with TRBD2 as a possible D gene (5 bases). The CDR3 is 15 amino acids. Trimming took off 4 bases at V and 4 bases at J, with 20 bases between the two ends. The germline V gene encodes CDR1 GTSNPN and CDR2 SVGIG (reference sequence). The CDR3, as DNA: TGTGCCTGGAACCATGGTGCTTTTAGCGCTTACGAGCAGTACTTC. Translated, it gives CAWNHGAFSAYEQYF.

The chain couples TRBV27 to TRBJ2-2; 9 bases match TRBD2. Trimming at V came to 2 bases and at J to 6 bases, leaving 4 bases not matched to a gene. CDR3 length: 15 residues. Germline CDR1 MNHEY, CDR2 SMNVEV (reference sequence). This chain's CDR3 is CASSLGTSSAGELFF. The CDR3 nucleotides are TGTGCCAGCAGTTTAGGGACTAGCTCCGCCGGGGAGCTGTTTTTT.

The CDR3 coding sequence is TGCGCCAGCAGCTTGATAGAAGGGGGCGTTGGCGGCACAGATACGCAGTATTTT. Protein: CASSLIEGGVGGTDTQYF. The chain combines TRBV5-1 with TRBJ2-3; the match to TRBD1 covers 7 bases. The trim removed 1 base at V and 1 base at J, leaving 12 bases unmatched. The CDR3 spans 18 residues. Germline CDR1 SGHRS, CDR2 YFSETQ.

This chain joins TRBV7-9 and TRBJ2-3; 7 bases line up with TRBD2. V lost 4 bases to trimming and J lost 4 bases; unmatched junction nucleotides: 11. The CDR3 has 16 amino acids. Germline CDR1 and CDR2: SEHNR and FQNEAQ (reference sequence). The CDR3 reads CASSSPGGRASDTQYF. Here the CDR3 DNA reads TGTGCCAGCAGCTCCCCAGGTGGGAGGGCGTCAGATACGCAGTATTTT. The full variable domain, its missing parts supplied by reference TRBV7-9 and TRBJ2-3, is DTGVSQNPRHKITKRGQNVTFRCDPISEHNRLYWYRQTLGQGPEFLTYFQNEAQLEKSRLLSDRFSAERPKGSFSTLEIQRTEQGDSAMYLCASSSPGGRASDTQYFGPGTRLTVL.

The J gene is TRBJ2-1, the V gene TRBV4-3; 8 bases fit TRBD1. The CDR3 sequence is 16 residues long. Germline CDR1 and CDR2: LGHNA and YSLEER. After removal of 4 bases from V and 5 bases from J, the junction contained 10 bases not matched to a gene. The DNA for the CDR3 is TGCGCCAGCAGCCTGACCCGACAGGGGAACCACAATGAGCAGTTCTTC. As protein: CASSLTRQGNHNEQFF.

This clone occurred once. The chain couples TRBV2 to TRBJ2-7, with 9 bases lining up with TRBD2. Losses at the gene ends were 4 bases for V and 3 bases for J; bases not matched to a gene: 7. CDR1 SNHLY and CDR2 FYNNEI come from the germline V gene. The CDR3 runs 15 residues. CDR3 sequence: CASSVGLAGVYEQYF. For the CDR3, the DNA is TGTGCCAGCAGTGTTGGATTAGCGGGAGTCTACGAGCAGTACTTC.

The chain joins TRBV19 to TRBJ2-4, with a tentative D call TRBD1 (6 bases). Germline values: CDR1 LNHDA, CDR2 SQIVND (reference sequence). V was cut by 2 bases and J by 9 bases, with 14 bases left in between. This CDR3 comprises 14 residues. The CDR3 region is CASSIRGTRSIQYF. The CDR3 nucleotides read TGTGCCAGTAGTATAAGGGGGACAAGAAGCATTCAGTACTTC. Drawing the rest from reference TRBV19 and TRBJ2-4, the complete variable domain is DGGITQSPKYLFRKEGQNVTLSCEQNLNHDAMYWYRQDPGQGLRLIYYSQIVNDFQKGDIAEGYSVSREKKESFPLTVTSAQKNPTAFYLCASSIRGTRSIQYFGAGTRLSVL.

A note on this clone: In the same sample, other DNA sequences code for this CDR3. The CDR3 nucleotides read TGTGCCAGCAGCCCACCAAGCGACTACGAGCAGTACTTC. This sequence encodes CASSPPSDYEQYF. V is TRBV7-9 and J is TRBJ2-7; D is ambiguous. The germline gives CDR1 SEHNR, CDR2 FQNEAQ (reference sequence). The CDR3 runs to 13 residues. Trimming stripped 5 bases from V and 3 bases from J, with 11 bases between.

In the case of this clone: This specimen includes other DNA sequences encoding the same CDR3. The CDR3 spells CASSFDSEAFF. CDR3 in DNA: TGTGCCAGCAGCTTCGACAGTGAAGCTTTCTTT. This chain connects TRBV7-9 to TRBJ1-1; D possibly corresponds to TRBD1 (5 bases). Trimming removed 3 bases at V and 7 bases at J, with 6 bases between. The V gene's germline CDR1 is SEHNR and CDR2 FQNEAQ (reference sequence). This CDR3 spans 11 amino acids.

A word on this clone: This sample also contains other DNA sequences that code for the same CDR3. This rearrangement joins TRBV27 to TRBJ1-4; D unresolved. Germline loops: CDR1 MNHEY, CDR2 SMNVEV (reference sequence). This CDR3 has 12 residues. V shed 4 bases and J shed 5 bases, with 5 bases lying between them. CDR3 sequence reads: CASSWGNEKLFF. The CDR3 DNA is TGTGCCAGCAGTTGGGGAAATGAAAAACTGTTTTTT.

This chain joins TRBV27 and TRBJ1-1, with a possible D match to TRBD1 (6 bases). This CDR3 has 14 residues. Germline V gene sequence: CDR1 MNHEY, CDR2 SMNVEV (reference sequence). The germline V and J ends were trimmed by 8 bases and 3 bases, with 16 bases remaining between them. This CDR3 reads CASANRGGHTEAFF. The CDR3 bases are TGTGCCAGCGCCAATCGGGGGGGGCACACTGAAGCTTTCTTT.

The rearrangement uses TRBV29-1 and TRBJ2-6; TRBD2 aligns across 8 bases. From germline, CDR1 is SQVTM and CDR2 ANQGSEA. The ends lost 7 bases at V and 10 bases at J; junction bases unmatched: 9. The CDR3 runs to 13 residues. The DNA of the CDR3 is TGCAGCGCCCCCGATTCGGGAGGGAACGTCCTGACTTTC. Translated: CSAPDSGGNVLTF.

J is TRBJ1-1 and V is TRBV6-4, with 9 bases matching TRBD1. Trimming at V came to 3 bases and at J to 4 bases, leaving 6 bases not matched to a gene. From germline, CDR1 is MRHNA and CDR2 SNTAGT. CDR3 size: 15 residues. The CDR3 protein is CASSETGGMGTEAFF. The DNA of the CDR3 is TGTGCCAGCAGTGAAACAGGGGGCATGGGCACTGAAGCTTTCTTT.

The V gene is TRBV4-2, the J gene TRBJ2-2, with D possibly called TRBD1 or TRBD2 (5 bases each). Trimming stripped 2 bases from V and 7 bases from J, with 17 bases between. The V gene's germline CDR1 is LGHNA and CDR2 YNFKEQ. This CDR3 region has 16 residues. The CDR3 sequence: CASSQRPGGYVGELFF. In DNA, the CDR3 is TGTGCCAGCAGCCAACGACCTGGGGGTTACGTCGGGGAGCTGTTTTTT.

The chain links TRBV2 to TRBJ2-2, with D unclear. CDR1 is SNHLY and CDR2 is FYNNEI in the germline V gene. V lost 3 bases and J 6 bases, leaving 8 bases between the germline ends. The CDR3 length is 13 residues. In DNA form, the CDR3 reads TGTGCCAGCAGTGAGGGCTCAGCCGGGGAGCTGTTTTTT. Protein sequence: CASSEGSAGELFF.

The chain employs TRBV7-9 and TRBJ2-5; D unresolved. Trimming stripped 5 bases from V and 5 bases from J, with 12 bases between. Germline lookup yields CDR1 SEHNR and CDR2 FQNEAQ (reference sequence). The CDR3 loop spans 13 amino acids. The CDR3 nucleotides read TGTGCCAGCAGCCCCCTCGTCGGGGAGACCCAGTACTTC. Encoded protein: CASSPLVGETQYF.

To note about this clone: This specimen includes other DNA sequences encoding the same CDR3. The chain carries TRBV29-1 and TRBJ2-1; D unresolved. Looked up from germline, CDR1 is SQVTM and CDR2 is ANQGSEA. The CDR3 contains 13 residues. V lost 4 bases, J lost 0 bases, and 7 bases lay in between. CDR3 DNA: TGCAGCGTTGTCTTGAGCTCCTACAATGAGCAGTTCTTC. This gives the protein CSVVLSSYNEQFF.

This rearrangement joins TRBV9 to TRBJ1-1; possible D gene TRBD1, 5 bases. The CDR3 loop spans 14 amino acids. Germline CDR1 is SGDLS and CDR2 is YYNGEE. V was cut by 7 bases and J by 4 bases, with 17 bases left in between. CDR3 protein: CASGTSGGATEAFF. DNA for the CDR3: TGTGCCAGCGGAACTTCCGGAGGGGCCACTGAAGCTTTCTTT.

The gene calls are TRBV19 and TRBJ1-1; maybe TRBD1 (5 bases). CDR3 length: 13 residues. Trimming took 7 bases from V and 4 from J, leaving 13 bases between them. Germline assignment: CDR1 LNHDA and CDR2 SQIVND (reference sequence). This CDR3 reads CASIPRVGTEAFF. For the CDR3, the DNA is TGTGCCAGTATCCCCAGGGTAGGCACTGAAGCTTTCTTT.

The genes are TRBV7-9 and TRBJ2-2; D ambiguous. CDR1 is SEHNR and CDR2 is FQNEAQ in the germline V gene (reference sequence). With 1 base removed from V and 0 bases from J, the gap between germline ends came to 9 bases. The CDR3 spans 16 residues. CDR3 amino acids: CASSLVLRPNTGELFF. In nucleotides, the CDR3 is TGTGCCAGCAGCTTAGTGCTTAGACCGAACACCGGGGAGCTGTTTTTT.

The chain joins TRBV6-6 to TRBJ2-1, with D maybe TRBD1 (6 bases). Germline assignment: CDR1 MNHNY and CDR2 SVGAGI (reference sequence). The V end lost 7 bases, the J end lost 5 bases, and 15 bases lay between the germline ends. The CDR3 covers 14 residues. As DNA, the CDR3 is TGTGCCAGCAACTTTTTGACAGGACACAATGAGCAGTTCTTC. As protein: CASNFLTGHNEQFF.

This rearrangement joins TRBV4-1 to TRBJ2-1, with D maybe TRBD1 (6 bases). With 1 base removed from V and 5 bases from J, the gap between germline ends came to 9 bases. The CDR3 has 14 residues. Germline V gives CDR1 MGHRA, CDR2 YSYEKL. CDR3 residues: CASSQAGHNNEQFF. CDR3 bases: TGCGCCAGCAGCCAAGCGGGACATAACAATGAGCAGTTCTTC.